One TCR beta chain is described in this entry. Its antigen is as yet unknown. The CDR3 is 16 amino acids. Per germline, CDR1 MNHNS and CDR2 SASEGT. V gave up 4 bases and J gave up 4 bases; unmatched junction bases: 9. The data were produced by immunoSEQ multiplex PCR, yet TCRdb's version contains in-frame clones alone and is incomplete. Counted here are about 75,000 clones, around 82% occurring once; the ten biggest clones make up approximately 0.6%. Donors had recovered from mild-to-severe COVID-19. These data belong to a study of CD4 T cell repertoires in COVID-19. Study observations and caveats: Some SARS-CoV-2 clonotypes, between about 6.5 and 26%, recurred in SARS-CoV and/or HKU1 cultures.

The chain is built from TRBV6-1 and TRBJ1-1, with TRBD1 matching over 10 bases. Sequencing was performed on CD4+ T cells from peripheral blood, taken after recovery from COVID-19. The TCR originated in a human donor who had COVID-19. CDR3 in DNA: TGTGCCAGCAGTGCCGGACAGGGGGGAGGGGGCACTGAAGCTTTCTTT. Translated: CASSAGQGGGGTEAFF.